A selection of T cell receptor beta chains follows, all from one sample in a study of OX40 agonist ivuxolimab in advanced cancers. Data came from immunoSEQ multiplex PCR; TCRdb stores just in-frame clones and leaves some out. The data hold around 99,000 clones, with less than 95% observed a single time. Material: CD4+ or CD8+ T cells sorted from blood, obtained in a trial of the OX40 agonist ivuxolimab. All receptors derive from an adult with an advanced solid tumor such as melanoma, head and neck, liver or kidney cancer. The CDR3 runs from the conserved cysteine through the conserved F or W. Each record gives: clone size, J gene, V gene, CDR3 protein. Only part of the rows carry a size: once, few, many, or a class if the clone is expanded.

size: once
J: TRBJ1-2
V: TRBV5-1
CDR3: CASSRTGEGYGYTF

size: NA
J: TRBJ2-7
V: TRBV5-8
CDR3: CASSPGQFYEQYF

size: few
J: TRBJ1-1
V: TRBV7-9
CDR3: CASSLGRGLTEAFF

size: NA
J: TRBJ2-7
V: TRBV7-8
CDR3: CASSFDTSGTVSYEQYF

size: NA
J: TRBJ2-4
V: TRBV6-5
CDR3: CASRINRGEGIQYF

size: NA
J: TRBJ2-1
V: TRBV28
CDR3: CASSFGASSNNEQFF

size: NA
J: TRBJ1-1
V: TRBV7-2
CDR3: CASSLGRNTEAFF

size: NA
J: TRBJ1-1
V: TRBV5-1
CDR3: CASSLLGTNTEAFF

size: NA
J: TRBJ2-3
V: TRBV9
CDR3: CASSVAPGQTTDTQYF

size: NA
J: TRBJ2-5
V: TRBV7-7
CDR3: CASSLEGGDQTQYF

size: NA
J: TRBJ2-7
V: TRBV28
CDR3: CASSLAVAEQYF

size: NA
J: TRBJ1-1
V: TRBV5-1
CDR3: CASSLVGRRDTEAFF

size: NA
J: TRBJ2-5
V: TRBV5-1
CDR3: CASSQYLGQPQETQYF

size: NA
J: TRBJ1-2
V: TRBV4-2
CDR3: CASSQDPVVRAASKGYTF

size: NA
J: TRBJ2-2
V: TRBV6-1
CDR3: CASTYSTGELFF

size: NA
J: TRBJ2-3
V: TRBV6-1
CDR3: CAGLHGALGTDTQYF

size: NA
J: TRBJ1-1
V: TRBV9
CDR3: CASSSRTGANTEAFF

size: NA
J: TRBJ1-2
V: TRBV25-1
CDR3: CASSDEGQGGYGYTF

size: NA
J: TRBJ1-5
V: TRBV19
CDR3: CASSRGLDRTNQPQHF

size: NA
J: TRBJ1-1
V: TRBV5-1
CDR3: CASGVGVGTEAFF

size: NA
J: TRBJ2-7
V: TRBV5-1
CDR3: CASSLVAGVGSYEQYF

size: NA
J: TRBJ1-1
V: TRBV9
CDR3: CASSEGPQSFTEAFF

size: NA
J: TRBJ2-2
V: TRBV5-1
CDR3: CASSLAQGYTGELFF

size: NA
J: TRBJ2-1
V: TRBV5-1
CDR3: CASSIAFPLDEQFF

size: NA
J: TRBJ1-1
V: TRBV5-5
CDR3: CASSPASGGGTEAFF

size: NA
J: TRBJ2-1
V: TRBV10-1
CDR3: CASTAGLAGDNEQFF

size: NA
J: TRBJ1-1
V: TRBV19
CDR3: CASSIVWRRETEAFF

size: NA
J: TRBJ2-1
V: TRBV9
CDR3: CASSVGRWGNEQFF

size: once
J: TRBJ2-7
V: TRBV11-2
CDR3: CASSLGQGLNEQYF

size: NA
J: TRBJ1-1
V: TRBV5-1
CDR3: CASSWGQGATAEAFF

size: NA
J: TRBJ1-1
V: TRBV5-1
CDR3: CASSLGSGMNTEAFF

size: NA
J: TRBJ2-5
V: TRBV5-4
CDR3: CASSLDRQETQYF

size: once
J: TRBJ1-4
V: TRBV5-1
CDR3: CASSLQGAGEKLFF

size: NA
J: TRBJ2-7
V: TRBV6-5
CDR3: CASSYPGGGDYEQYF

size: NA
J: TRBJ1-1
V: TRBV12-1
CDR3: CASSPTGRGLRNTEAFF

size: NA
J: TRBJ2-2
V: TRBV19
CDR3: CASSILAGELFF

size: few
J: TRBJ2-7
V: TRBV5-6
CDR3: CASSFRRGASYEQYF

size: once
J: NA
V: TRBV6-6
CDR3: CASSYDGTGAYEQYF

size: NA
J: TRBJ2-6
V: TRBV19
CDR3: CASSILQGSSGANVLTF

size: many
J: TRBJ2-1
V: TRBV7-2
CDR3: CASRSVDNEQFF

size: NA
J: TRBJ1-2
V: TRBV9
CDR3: CASSVIPEGRHYGYTF

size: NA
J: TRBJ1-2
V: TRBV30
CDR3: CAWAQNRERDGYTF

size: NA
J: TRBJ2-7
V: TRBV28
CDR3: CASSFQTGSYEQYF

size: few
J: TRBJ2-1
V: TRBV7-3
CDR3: CASSFSGPSYNEQFF

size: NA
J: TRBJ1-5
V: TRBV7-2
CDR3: CASSAGQALNQPQHF

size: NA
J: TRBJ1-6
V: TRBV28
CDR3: CATEQGRRSPLHF

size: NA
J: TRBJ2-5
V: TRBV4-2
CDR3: CASSQSPGLESETQYF

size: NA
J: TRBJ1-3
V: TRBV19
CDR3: CASTGGARGNTIYF

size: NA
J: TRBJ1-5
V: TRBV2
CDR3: CASSDFAGQGNQPQHF

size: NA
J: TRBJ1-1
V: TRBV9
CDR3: CASSPHGGRAGVNTEAFF

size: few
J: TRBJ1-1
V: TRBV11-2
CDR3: CASSLLRSAGGSAFF